Listed here are 25 T cell receptor beta chains from one sample, sequenced in a study of T cell responses to AZD1222 COVID-19 vaccine (dated by TCRdb to the early 2020s). The method was the immunoSEQ multiplex PCR assay. The table was pulled from immuneACCESS by TCRdb, which kept in-frame rearrangements only. Such tables lose some clones; where checked, under half of the loss comes from unresolved V genes, and the rest has no known cause. This sample holds more than 150,000 clones; just under 90% were observed only once. The ten largest clones take up 5% to 7% of the sample. The time point label on this specimen signifies: baseline before first vaccination. The material sequenced was peripheral blood, taken on day 0 of AZD1222 vaccination. The source of these receptors is an adult in good health.

This chain links TRBV15 with TRBJ1-4; 10 bases match TRBD1. Germline V gives CDR1 LNHNV, CDR2 YYDKDF (reference sequence). The CDR3 length is 17 residues. The trim removed 3 bases at V and 5 bases at J, leaving 9 bases unmatched. The CDR3 DNA reads TGTGCCACCAGCAGGGCCGAACCGGGACAGGGGAATGAAAAACTGTTTTTT. Amino acids: CATSRAEPGQGNEKLFF.

The V call is TRBV6-6, the J call TRBJ1-5, with 7 bases aligning to TRBD1. The CDR3 extends over 15 amino acids. Germline CDR1 and CDR2: MNHNY and SVGAGI (reference sequence). V lost 6 bases and J lost 5; bases outside the gene matches: 10. The CDR3 bases are TGTGCCAGCAGACATTCAAGGGGGCCTGATCAGCCCCAGCATTTT. It codes for CASRHSRGPDQPQHF.

The genes are TRBV6-5 and TRBJ1-2, with 7 bases lining up with TRBD1. With 6 bases clipped from V and 4 bases from J, the junction kept 8 bases outside the gene matches. The germline CDR1 and CDR2 sequences are MNHEY and SVGAGI. CDR3 length: 14 residues. CDR3 in amino acids: CASRRTGDLYGYTF. The CDR3 region has the DNA TGTGCCAGCAGAAGGACAGGAGACCTCTATGGCTACACCTTC.

The V and J genes are TRBV3-1 (or the pseudogene TRBV3-2) and TRBJ2-7; a weak D match, TRBD2 (6 bases). The CDR3 length is 13 residues. Trimming took 0 bases from V and 4 from J, leaving 7 bases between them. The germline V gene has CDR1 LGHDT and CDR2 YNNKEL (reference sequence). The CDR3 loop is CASSQDGGYEQYF. CDR3 in DNA: TGTGCCAGCAGCCAAGATGGGGGGTACGAGCAGTACTTC.

V and J are TRBV7-9 and TRBJ1-2, with 9 bases fitting TRBD1. J gave up 6 bases and V 0 bases, and 5 bases lay outside the gene matches. This CDR3 region has 15 residues. Per germline, CDR1 SEHNR and CDR2 FQNEAQ (reference sequence). The CDR3 loop is CASSLAGTGIDGYTF. The CDR3 DNA reads as TGTGCCAGCAGCTTAGCCGGGACAGGGATAGATGGCTACACCTTC.

The V gene is TRBV6-5, the J gene TRBJ2-7; possible D gene TRBD1, 6 bases. Germline CDR1 reads MNHEY; CDR2 reads SVGAGI. The CDR3 contains 13 residues. V was pared by 9 bases and J by 1 base, with 13 bases between. CDR3 in amino acids: CASHRGGSYEQYF. Here the CDR3 DNA reads TGTGCCAGTCATAGAGGGGGTTCCTACGAGCAGTACTTC.

The CDR3 loop is CASSQWADEKLFF. In nucleotides, the CDR3 is TGTGCCAGCAGCCAATGGGCCGATGAAAAACTGTTTTTT. This chain uses TRBV3-1 (or the pseudogene TRBV3-2) with TRBJ1-4, with unresolved D. Germline V gives CDR1 LGHDT, CDR2 YNNKEL (reference sequence). The CDR3 is 13 residues long. The V end was cut by 2 bases, the J end by 6 bases, with 7 bases between.

The V and J genes are TRBV4-1 and TRBJ1-2, with D perhaps matching TRBD1 (5 bases). Trimming pared 1 base from V and 2 bases from J, leaving 11 bases between. This CDR3 has 15 residues. Germline values: CDR1 MGHRA, CDR2 YSYEKL. The CDR3 DNA sequence: TGCGCCAGCAGCCAAGCCGGGCAGGGAAACTATGGCTACACCTTC. Translated, it gives CASSQAGQGNYGYTF.

This chain connects TRBV27 to TRBJ2-5; D ambiguous. Trimming shortened V by 5 bases and J by 0 bases, and 4 bases separated the two germline ends. The CDR3 is 12 amino acids. Germline V CDR1 and CDR2: MNHEY, SMNVEV (reference sequence). CDR3 residues: CASSAYQETQYF. CDR3 nucleotides: TGTGCCAGCAGTGCATACCAAGAGACCCAGTACTTC.

The chain recombines TRBV5-8 with TRBJ2-5; 9 nucleotides align to TRBD1. Germline CDR1 is SGHTS and CDR2 is YDEGEE. V shed 4 bases and J 5 bases; nucleotides not matched to a gene: 12. This CDR3 is 16 amino acids long. The CDR3 nucleotides read TGTGCCAGCAGCCCAGGGACAGGGTTTATGGGGGAGACCCAGTACTTC. It is translated as CASSPGTGFMGETQYF.

This chain connects TRBV20-1 to TRBJ2-7; D may match TRBD1 or TRBD2 (5 bases each). Deletions cut 3 bases from V and 0 bases from J, with 9 bases between. Per germline, CDR1 DFQATT and CDR2 SNEGSKA (reference sequence). This CDR3 is 13 amino acids long. CDR3 in amino acids: CSASKGTSYEQYF. The DNA of the CDR3 is TGCAGTGCTAGTAAGGGGACCTCCTACGAGCAGTACTTC.

With respect to this clone: The sample holds other DNA sequences that translate to the same CDR3. V and J are TRBV5-6 and TRBJ1-5; D gene uncertain. CDR1 and CDR2 (germline): SGHDT, YYEEEE. V was pared by 2 bases and J by 3 bases, with 9 bases between. The CDR3 loop spans 14 amino acids. The CDR3 here is CASSFRADNQPQHF. The CDR3 DNA reads as TGTGCCAGCAGCTTTCGGGCGGACAATCAGCCCCAGCATTTT. The full variable domain, completed using reference TRBV5-6 and TRBJ1-5, is DAGVTQSPTHLIKTRGQQVTLRCSPKSGHDTVSWYQQALGQGPQFIFQYYEEEERQRGNFPDRFSGHQFPNYSSELNVNALLLGDSALYLCASSFRADNQPQHFGDGTRLSIL.

The chain uses TRBV15 and TRBJ2-5; D tentatively reads TRBD1 or TRBD2 (5 bases each). Trimming took off 0 bases at V and 1 base at J, with 15 bases between the two ends. CDR1 and CDR2 (germline): LNHNV, YYDKDF (reference sequence). The CDR3 extends over 17 amino acids. CDR3 loop: CATSRDYGRGAQETQYF. The CDR3 DNA is TGTGCCACCAGCAGAGATTATGGCCGAGGGGCCCAAGAGACCCAGTACTTC.

The rearrangement uses TRBV5-1 and TRBJ1-2; TRBD1 matches 7 bases. This CDR3 has 12 amino acids. Trimming removed 8 bases from V and 2 bases from J; junction bases left unmatched: 3. Germline V CDR1 and CDR2: SGHRS, YFSETQ. The CDR3 DNA reads as TGCGCCAGTGCGGGACAGAACTATGGCTACACCTTC. Protein product: CASAGQNYGYTF.

Here the CDR3 DNA reads TGCGCCAGCCTGCCCGAGGGGGCGCCCCGGACAGATACGCAGTATTTT. This gives the protein CASLPEGAPRTDTQYF. V and J are TRBV5-1 and TRBJ2-3; TRBD1 matches at 7 bases. Germline V gene data show CDR1 as SGHRS and CDR2 as YFSETQ. Trimming cost V 7 bases and J 3 bases; bases outside gene matches: 14. The CDR3 length is 16 residues.

The chain combines TRBV6-2 or TRBV6-3 with TRBJ2-1; D perhaps matches TRBD2 (5 bases). CDR3 length equals 15 residues. Trimming removed 2 bases at V and 6 bases at J, with 14 bases between. CDR1 MNHEY and CDR2 SVGEGT come from the germline V gene. CDR3 sequence reads: CASSYPLALGNEQFF. The DNA of the CDR3 is TGTGCCAGCAGTTACCCCCTAGCACTTGGCAATGAGCAGTTCTTC.

The V and J genes are TRBV24-1 and TRBJ1-2; a weak D match, TRBD1 (5 bases). Trimming removed 3 bases from V and 7 bases from J, with 14 bases in between. This CDR3 has 14 amino acids. The germline V gene encodes CDR1 KGHDR and CDR2 SFDVKD. CDR3 coding DNA: TGTGCCACCAGTGATGGCGGGGGGAAAGGTGGCTACACCTTC. It codes for CATSDGGGKGGYTF.

The rearrangement links TRBV28 to TRBJ2-2; 9 bases align to TRBD1. Germline CDR1 MDHEN, CDR2 SYDVKM. The V and J ends lost 6 bases and 3 bases, in that order; junction bases with no gene match: 5. The CDR3 is 15 amino acids. CDR3 protein: CASRYRDRDTGELFF. DNA of the CDR3: TGTGCCAGCAGATACCGGGACAGGGACACCGGGGAGCTGTTTTTT. The variable domain in full, with the rest retrieved from reference TRBV28 and TRBJ2-2, is DVKVTQSSRYLVKRTGEKVFLECVQDMDHENMFWYRQDPGLGLRLIYFSYDVKMKEKGDIPEGYSVSREKKERFSLILESASTNQTSMYLCASRYRDRDTGELFFGEGSRLTVL.

The V gene is TRBV27, the J gene TRBJ1-4, with 7 bases aligning to TRBD1. Germline assignment: CDR1 MNHEY and CDR2 SMNVEV (reference sequence). This CDR3 spans 16 amino acids. Trimming cost V 6 bases and J 2 bases; bases outside gene matches: 9. The CDR3, as DNA: TGTGCCAGCAGGCGCCGGGACAGCGGGACTAATGAAAAACTGTTTTTT. Encoded protein: CASRRRDSGTNEKLFF.

This sequence joins TRBV18 and TRBJ2-2; TRBD2 matches 11 bases. There are 17 residues in the CDR3. Germline assignment: CDR1 KGHSH and CDR2 LQKENI. The trim removed 3 bases at V and 7 bases at J, leaving 10 bases unmatched. The CDR3 spells CASSPQTGTSGVGELFF. The CDR3, as DNA: TGTGCCAGCTCACCTCAAACCGGGACTAGCGGCGTCGGGGAGCTGTTTTTT.

This chain joins TRBV6-5 and TRBJ2-7; D is perhaps TRBD2 (5 bases). The CDR3 extends over 13 amino acids. Trimming left V 0 bases short and J 6 bases short, with 9 bases between. Looked up from germline, CDR1 is MNHEY and CDR2 is SVGAGI. CDR3 protein: CASSYSRGSEQYF. CDR3 DNA: TGTGCCAGCAGTTACTCGAGAGGGTCCGAGCAGTACTTC.

CDR3 in amino acids: CASSEVRTSETDTQYF. Here the CDR3 DNA reads TGTGCCAGCAGTGAAGTACGGACTAGCGAAACAGATACGCAGTATTTT. V usage is TRBV2 and J usage is TRBJ2-3; TRBD2 agrees at 9 bases. The CDR3 extends over 16 amino acids. J gave up 3 bases and V 1 base, and 5 bases lay outside the gene matches. CDR1 and CDR2 (germline): SNHLY, FYNNEI.

In the case of this clone: The same CDR3 arises from other DNA sequences in this sample as well. The chain carries TRBV19 and TRBJ1-4, with a possible D match to TRBD1 (5 bases). The length of the CDR3 is 15 residues. Trimming cost V 7 bases and J 0 bases, with 12 bases left between them. Germline-derived CDR1 and CDR2 are LNHDA and SQIVND (reference sequence). The CDR3 nucleotides read TGTGCCAGTACCCACCCGGGGGCAACTAATGAAAAACTGTTTTTT. It yields the protein CASTHPGATNEKLFF.

V is TRBV6-4 and J is TRBJ1-2; D unclear. V was pared by 4 bases and J by 0 bases, with 9 bases between. Germline CDR1 MRHNA, CDR2 SNTAGT. The CDR3 spans 14 residues. The CDR3 is CASSVSGTNYGYTF. In DNA form, the CDR3 reads TGTGCCAGCAGTGTATCGGGAACTAACTATGGCTACACCTTC.

V usage is TRBV28 and J usage is TRBJ2-1; 7 bases map to TRBD1. The ends lost 4 bases at V and 0 bases at J; junction bases unmatched: 6. The germline V gene has CDR1 MDHEN and CDR2 SYDVKM. The CDR3 totals 16 residues. CDR3 coding DNA: TGTGCCAGCAGTTCCCCGGGACAGAGCTCCTACAATGAGCAGTTCTTC. This gives the protein CASSSPGQSSYNEQFF. Filled out from reference TRBV28 and TRBJ2-1, the complete variable domain reads DVKVTQSSRYLVKRTGEKVFLECVQDMDHENMFWYRQDPGLGLRLIYFSYDVKMKEKGDIPEGYSVSREKKERFSLILESASTNQTSMYLCASSSPGQSSYNEQFFGPGTRLTVL.